Below, 21 T cell receptor beta chains from the same sample are listed, as sequenced in a study of ipilimumab plus nivolumab after autologous stem cell transplantation. TCRdb's copy holds only in-frame clones and misses some; the assay was immunoSEQ multiplex PCR. The data show more than 4,500 clones, with about 80% seen just once and approximately 16% held by the top ten. Sequencing was performed on PBMCs, taken in a trial of ipilimumab plus nivolumab as post-transplant consolidation. The origin of the receptors is a male donor with multiple myeloma.

The chain has TRBV5-6 and TRBJ2-7; weak D call: TRBD2 (5 bases). This CDR3 is built from 14 residues. With 0 bases removed from V and 5 bases from J, the gap between germline ends came to 12 bases. Germline-derived CDR1 and CDR2 are SGHDT and YYEEEE. The CDR3 region is CASSLVASPHEQYF. The CDR3, as DNA: TGTGCCAGCAGCTTGGTTGCTAGCCCCCACGAGCAGTACTTC.

The chain links TRBV4-1 to TRBJ2-5; D unresolved. Trimming left V 0 bases short and J 3 bases short, with 5 bases between. The CDR3 consists of 13 residues. Germline values: CDR1 MGHRA, CDR2 YSYEKL. CDR3 loop: CASSQDHEETQYF. CDR3 coding DNA: TGCGCCAGCAGCCAAGATCATGAAGAGACCCAGTACTTC.

The chain carries TRBV5-1 and TRBJ2-5, with 7 bases matching TRBD1. CDR3 length: 14 amino acids. The junction had 4 bases not matched to a gene; V was cut back by 4 bases and J by 1 base. Germline assignment: CDR1 SGHRS and CDR2 YFSETQ. CDR3 bases: TGCGCCAGCAGCGCCGGGACAGCCCAAGAGACCCAGTACTTC. It is translated as CASSAGTAQETQYF.

CDR3 bases: TGCGCCAGCAGCCAAGACACAGGGGGCCCAGATACGCAGTATTTT. Translated: CASSQDTGGPDTQYF. V gene TRBV4-1 combines with J gene TRBJ2-3; 9 bases align to TRBD1. V shed 0 bases, J shed 4 bases, and the junction held 2 bases outside the gene matches. Looked up from germline, CDR1 is MGHRA and CDR2 is YSYEKL. The CDR3 runs 15 residues.

CDR3 loop: CASSLRQSVYNSPLHF. Written as DNA, the CDR3 is TGTGCCAGCAGCTTAAGACAGTCGGTATACAATTCACCCCTCCACTTT. The chain employs TRBV5-5 and TRBJ1-6; D may be TRBD1 (5 bases). CDR1 is SGHKS and CDR2 is YYEKEE in the germline V gene (reference sequence). This CDR3 contains 16 residues. V was clipped by 2 bases and J by 7 bases, with 16 bases between them.

CDR3 DNA: TGTGCCATCAGTGAGTCAGGTGGTCAGGCTTATGGCTACACCTTC. It encodes CAISESGGQAYGYTF. The genes are TRBV10-3 and TRBJ1-2, with unresolved D. This CDR3 has 15 residues. CDR1 ENHRY and CDR2 SYGVKD come from the germline V gene. Trimming stripped 0 bases from V and 5 bases from J, with 13 bases between.

V is TRBV9 and J is TRBJ1-6; D uncertain. V lost 4 bases and J lost 16, with 18 bases in between. Germline V gives CDR1 SGDLS, CDR2 YYNGEE. The CDR3 extends over 13 amino acids. The chain's CDR3 is CASSTTDPTSLHF. The CDR3 bases are TGTGCCAGCAGCACCACGGACCCGACCTCACTCCACTTT.

This clone was seen more than once but under ten times. This chain links TRBV11-2 with TRBJ1-4; 8 nucleotides agree with TRBD1. This CDR3 comprises 17 residues. V lost 5 bases, J lost 5 bases, and 13 bases stayed unmatched. Germline V gene sequence: CDR1 SGHAT, CDR2 FQNNGV. As DNA, the CDR3 is TGTGCCAGCAGCCTAAACGGACAGGGCCCGCCAAATGAAAAACTGTTTTTT. This translates into CASSLNGQGPPNEKLFF.

The V gene is TRBV19, the J gene TRBJ1-2; D may be TRBD1 (6 bases). Trimming removed 4 bases at V and 8 bases at J, with 20 bases between. Germline CDR1 reads LNHDA; CDR2 reads SQIVND (reference sequence). The CDR3 extends over 15 amino acids. The CDR3 region is CASSKQGGNWLGYTF. The CDR3 DNA is TGTGCCAGTAGTAAACAGGGAGGGAATTGGTTAGGCTACACCTTC.

The V call is TRBV29-1, the J call TRBJ2-1; D gene uncertain. V was clipped by 8 bases and J by 7 bases, with 21 bases between them. There are 14 residues in the CDR3. Per the germline V gene, CDR1 is SQVTM and CDR2 is ANQGSEA. The CDR3 DNA follows: TGCAGCTCCTCCAGGAACAGAGCAAATAATGAGCAGTTCTTC. Its translation is CSSSRNRANNEQFF.

The chain employs TRBV4-1 and TRBJ2-1; 12 nucleotides line up with TRBD2. CDR1 is MGHRA, CDR2 YSYEKL, per germline. With 3 bases clipped from V and 7 bases from J, the junction kept 4 bases outside the gene matches. This CDR3 region has 15 residues. The CDR3 DNA follows: TGCGCCAGCAGCCATCTAGCGGGGGGGCCAAATGAGCAGTTCTTC. This translates into CASSHLAGGPNEQFF.

This clone has more than one count but fewer than ten. The chain joins TRBV10-3 to TRBJ2-7; D possibly matches TRBD1 or TRBD2 (5 bases each). The CDR3 length is 12 residues. With 10 bases removed from V and 3 bases from J, the gap between germline ends came to 13 bases. The germline CDR1 and CDR2 sequences are ENHRY and SYGVKD. Here the CDR3 DNA reads TGTGCCACAGGGACGACCAACTACGAGCAGTACTTC. This codes for CATGTTNYEQYF.

The chain is built from TRBV2 and TRBJ1-2, with D unclear. This CDR3 region has 13 residues. The germline V gene encodes CDR1 SNHLY and CDR2 FYNNEI. Trimming removed 2 bases at V and 5 bases at J, with 9 bases between. The CDR3 protein is CASSESLYYGYTF. The CDR3 nucleotides read TGTGCCAGCAGTGAATCACTTTATTATGGCTACACCTTC.

This clone occurred a few times. This chain joins TRBV5-4 and TRBJ1-2, with 7 bases matching TRBD1. CDR1 and CDR2 (germline): SGHNT, YYREEE (reference sequence). The V gene end was trimmed by 7 bases and the J gene end by 3 bases; junction bases not matched to a gene: 6. The CDR3 is 13 amino acids. This chain's CDR3 is CASRTGVDYGYTF. As DNA, the CDR3 is TGTGCCAGCCGAACAGGGGTGGACTATGGCTACACCTTC.

The rearrangement links TRBV19 to TRBJ2-3; D is unclear. Germline V gene sequence: CDR1 LNHDA, CDR2 SQIVND (reference sequence). This CDR3 region has 12 residues. V was cut by 5 bases and J by 0 bases, with 3 bases left in between. CDR3 loop: CASSYSTDTQYF. The CDR3 region has the DNA TGTGCCAGTAGTTACAGCACAGATACGCAGTATTTT.

The chain couples TRBV11-3 to TRBJ2-6, with D perhaps TRBD2 (6 bases). Germline-derived CDR1 and CDR2 are SGHNT and YENEEA. This CDR3 comprises 16 residues. Trimming pared 0 bases from V and 3 bases from J, leaving 9 bases between. CDR3 sequence reads: CASSLDGGGGANVLTF. The CDR3 DNA is TGTGCCAGCAGCTTAGATGGGGGAGGTGGGGCCAACGTCCTGACTTTC.

This clone has more than one count but fewer than ten. The CDR3 DNA sequence: TGTGCCAGCAGCCTAGACACCATCTTATCCTACGAGCAGTACTTC. Its protein is CASSLDTILSYEQYF. The chain couples TRBV7-9 to TRBJ2-7; D gene unclear. V was clipped by 5 bases and J by 1 base, with 15 bases between them. Germline CDR1 reads SEHNR; CDR2 reads FQNEAQ (reference sequence). There are 15 residues in the CDR3.

By share of the sample, this clone is large. The chain joins TRBV25-1 to TRBJ1-5; possible D gene TRBD1, 6 bases. V dropped 3 bases and J dropped 5 bases, with 20 bases sitting between them. Germline V gene lookup returns CDR1 MGHDK and CDR2 SYGVNS. CDR3 length equals 17 residues. The CDR3 DNA reads TGTGCCAGCAGTGATCGATTTAGGGCGGGGGGCGATCAGCCCCAGCATTTT. This gives the protein CASSDRFRAGGDQPQHF.

The rearrangement joins TRBV15 to TRBJ2-5; D might be TRBD2 (7 bases). The CDR3 sequence is 16 residues long. The V gene's germline CDR1 is LNHNV and CDR2 YYDKDF (reference sequence). V lost 1 base and J lost 5, with 17 bases in between. The CDR3 bases are TGTGCCACCAGCAGAGGATTGGGGGGGGCCGGGGAGACCCAGTACTTC. Its protein product is CATSRGLGGAGETQYF.

The chain joins TRBV2 to TRBJ2-7, with a possible D match to TRBD1 (6 bases). The germline CDR1 and CDR2 sequences are SNHLY and FYNNEI. The CDR3 is 12 residues long. Trimming pared 4 bases from V and 7 bases from J, leaving 11 bases between. Here the CDR3 reads CASSGYREEQYF. The CDR3 coding sequence is TGTGCCAGCAGTGGTTACAGGGAAGAGCAGTACTTC.

The rearrangement links TRBV18 to TRBJ1-4, with TRBD1 as a possible D gene (5 bases). This CDR3 spans 15 amino acids. Trimming cost V 2 bases and J 8 bases, with 15 bases left between them. The germline CDR1 and CDR2 sequences are KGHSH and LQKENI. CDR3 region: CASSPEAGWGEKLFF. CDR3 bases: TGTGCCAGCTCACCAGAAGCCGGATGGGGCGAAAAACTGTTTTTT.